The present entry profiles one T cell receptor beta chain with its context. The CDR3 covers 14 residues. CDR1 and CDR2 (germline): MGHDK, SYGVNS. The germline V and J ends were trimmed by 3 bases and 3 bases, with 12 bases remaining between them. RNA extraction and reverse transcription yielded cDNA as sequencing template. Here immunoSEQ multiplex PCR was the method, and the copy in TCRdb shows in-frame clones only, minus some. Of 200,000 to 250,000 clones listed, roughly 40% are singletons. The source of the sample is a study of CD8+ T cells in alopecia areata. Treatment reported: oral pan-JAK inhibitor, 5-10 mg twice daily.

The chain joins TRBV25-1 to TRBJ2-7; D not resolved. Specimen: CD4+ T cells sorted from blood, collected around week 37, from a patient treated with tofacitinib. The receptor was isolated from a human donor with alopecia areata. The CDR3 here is CASSDPTKDYEQYF. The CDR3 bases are TGTGCCAGCAGTGATCCGACGAAGGACTACGAGCAGTACTTC.